This passage covers 26 T cell receptor beta chains from one sample sequenced in a study of regulatory T cells. Study-wide results and limits: Hydrophobic residues at CDR3 positions 6 and 7 were enriched in conventional CD4+ T cells of CD3G-deficient patients.

Their cognate antigens are unknown. The PCR used 52 TRBV and 13 TRBJ primers. Measured with immunoSEQ multiplex PCR; TCRdb has only the in-frame clones, and not every one. Found here are under 35,000 clones, over 90% of them singletons; the top ten hold over 0.85%. Sample: conventional CD4+ T cells sorted from blood. All receptors come from a child aged 2 to 10 with CD3G deficiency.

The CDR3 sequence is CASSLSGLGLYTGELFF. The CDR3 bases are TGTGCCAGCAGTTTGAGTGGACTAGGGCTGTACACCGGGGAGCTGTTTTTT. The chain links TRBV28 to TRBJ2-2, with 7 bases identical to TRBD2. The CDR3 spans 17 residues. With V trimmed by 3 bases and J by 3 bases, 10 bases remained unmatched. Germline V gene sequence: CDR1 MDHEN, CDR2 SYDVKM.

This sequence joins TRBV6-1 and TRBJ2-1; 7 positions agree with TRBD2. The CDR3 runs 15 residues. CDR1 and CDR2 from the germline V gene are MNHNS and SASEGT. With 8 bases clipped from V and 8 bases from J, the junction kept 15 bases outside the gene matches. The CDR3 DNA is TGTGCCAGCGGGCAGGAACCTGGACTAGTATATGAGCAGTTCTTC. Its protein product is CASGQEPGLVYEQFF.

V gene TRBV7-9 combines with J gene TRBJ2-1; tentatively, D is TRBD2 (5 bases). The CDR3 runs 19 residues. Germline CDR1 is SEHNR and CDR2 is FQNEAQ (reference sequence). V gave up 1 base and J gave up 0 bases, with 19 bases separating them. In nucleotides, the CDR3 is TGTGCCAGCAGCTTAGGTGTGACTATCGGGGATGGCTCCTACAATGAGCAGTTCTTC. Translated, it gives CASSLGVTIGDGSYNEQFF.

The chain combines TRBV5-1 with TRBJ2-5; 8 nucleotides line up with TRBD1. Germline CDR1 is SGHRS and CDR2 is YFSETQ. The V and J ends lost 4 bases and 5 bases, in that order; junction bases with no gene match: 7. The CDR3 runs to 14 residues. The CDR3 loop is CASSRGGQGETQYF. CDR3 nucleotide sequence: TGCGCCAGCAGCAGAGGAGGACAGGGCGAGACCCAGTACTTC.

V gene TRBV7-9 combines with J gene TRBJ2-1; 8 bases fit TRBD2. Trimming at V came to 5 bases and at J to 9 bases, leaving 3 bases not matched to a gene. The CDR3 spans 12 residues. CDR1 SEHNR and CDR2 FQNEAQ come from the germline V gene (reference sequence). CDR3 loop: CASSPGGGEQFF. The CDR3 DNA reads as TGTGCCAGCAGCCCGGGGGGGGGTGAGCAGTTCTTC.

Note on this clone: The germline gene is not matched at one end of the junction; a read error may be the cause. The rearrangement uses TRBV6-1 and TRBJ2-7; 7 bases line up with TRBD1. CDR1 and CDR2 (germline): MNHNS, SASEGT. The CDR3 has 14 residues. The CDR3 region has the DNA TGTGCCAGCAGTGAAGAGACAGGGTACCCCCTTTGGTCATTC. Its translation: CASSEETGYPLWSF.

The rearrangement joins TRBV6-1 to TRBJ1-1; unclear D gene. Per the germline V gene, CDR1 is MNHNS and CDR2 is SASEGT. Trimming removed 4 bases at V and 3 bases at J, with 12 bases between. The CDR3 is 14 amino acids. The CDR3 spells CASSGTGRYTEAFF. DNA of the CDR3: TGTGCCAGCAGTGGCACGGGGAGGTACACTGAAGCTTTCTTT.

CDR3 sequence reads: CASSAPVKANTGELFF. In DNA, the CDR3 is TGTGCCAGCAGTGCCCCCGTGAAGGCGAACACCGGGGAGCTGTTTTTT. The rearrangement uses TRBV28 and TRBJ2-2; unclear D gene. Germline values: CDR1 MDHEN, CDR2 SYDVKM. With 5 bases removed from V and 0 bases from J, the gap between germline ends came to 13 bases. This CDR3 comprises 16 residues.

V usage is TRBV28 and J usage is TRBJ2-1; D is unresolved. The CDR3 totals 16 residues. Trimming cost V 2 bases and J 3 bases, with 14 bases left between them. The germline V gene has CDR1 MDHEN and CDR2 SYDVKM. The CDR3 bases are TGTGCCAGCAGTTTAGGTCTGAGCGCGCACTACAATGAGCAGTTCTTC. Translation gives CASSLGLSAHYNEQFF.

The chain couples TRBV21-1 to TRBJ2-7; the table's D call, TRBD2, has no DNA check behind it. TRBV21-1 is assigned pseudogene status. The CDR3 is 19 amino acids. The CDR3 bases are TGTGCCAGCAGCAAAGCGGGGGGCGTCGGCGGGAGAGTCCCCTACGAGCAGTACTTC. Protein sequence: CASSKAGGVGGRVPYEQYF.

CDR3 DNA: TGTGCCAGCAGCCCTAAAGAAACAGATACGCAGTATTTT. This encodes CASSPKETDTQYF. This chain links TRBV7-8 with TRBJ2-3, with no clear D. The germline V gene encodes CDR1 SGHVS and CDR2 FQNEAQ. The V gene lost 5 bases and the J gene lost 3 bases, with 9 bases spanning the gap. CDR3 length equals 13 residues. Combining the CDR3 with reference TRBV7-8 and TRBJ2-3 gives the whole variable domain GAGVSQSPRYKVAKRGQDVALRCDPISGHVSLFWYQQALGQGPEFLTYFQNEAQLDKSGLPSDRFFAERPEGSVSTLKIQRTQQEDSAVYLCASSPKETDTQYFGPGTRLTVL.

The genes are TRBV19 and TRBJ2-2; D could derive from TRBD1 or TRBD2 (5 bases each). The CDR3 sequence is 15 residues long. The germline V gene encodes CDR1 LNHDA and CDR2 SQIVND (reference sequence). Trimming removed 6 bases at V and 0 bases at J, with 11 bases between. The CDR3 is CASRPGPTNTGELFF. The CDR3 DNA reads as TGTGCCAGTAGACCGGGACCGACGAACACCGGGGAGCTGTTTTTT.

The chain is built from TRBV14 and TRBJ2-3; a possible D gene is TRBD1 (5 bases). This CDR3 comprises 16 residues. Trimming shortened V by 1 base and J by 4 bases, and 15 bases separated the two germline ends. CDR1 is SGHDN, CDR2 FVKESK, per germline. The DNA of the CDR3 is TGTGCCAGCAGCCAAGGTCAGCTCCTAGGGGCAGATACGCAGTATTTT. Amino acid sequence: CASSQGQLLGADTQYF.

The rearrangement joins TRBV6-1 to TRBJ2-2; 7 bases agree with TRBD1. Per the germline V gene, CDR1 is MNHNS and CDR2 is SASEGT. After removal of 11 bases from V and 3 bases from J, the junction contained 6 bases not matched to a gene. The CDR3 consists of 13 residues. CDR3 sequence reads: CAGRTGHTGELFF. Here the CDR3 DNA reads TGTGCCGGAAGGACAGGACACACCGGGGAGCTGTTTTTT.

V is TRBV10-2 and J is TRBJ2-1, with TRBD1 matching 10 bases. Germline CDR1 WSHSY, CDR2 SAAADI. The CDR3 extends over 19 amino acids. Unmatched junction bases numbered 12, after V lost 4 bases and J lost 0 bases. DNA for the CDR3: TGCGCCAGCAGTGTGGCGACAGGGGGCTTTTACAGCTCCTACAATGAGCAGTTCTTC. Residues: CASSVATGGFYSSYNEQFF.

The chain links TRBV28 to TRBJ2-1, with 11 bases fitting TRBD2. The J segment lost 3 bases and the V segment lost 6 bases, leaving 7 bases of the junction unmatched. The CDR3 totals 16 residues. The germline CDR1 and CDR2 sequences are MDHEN and SYDVKM. The CDR3 nucleotides read TGTGCCAGCAGACCGGCCGGGACTAGCGGCTACAATGAGCAGTTCTTC. Translated: CASRPAGTSGYNEQFF. Full variable domain (remainder filled in from reference TRBV28 and TRBJ2-1): DVKVTQSSRYLVKRTGEKVFLECVQDMDHENMFWYRQDPGLGLRLIYFSYDVKMKEKGDIPEGYSVSREKKERFSLILESASTNQTSMYLCASRPAGTSGYNEQFFGPGTRLTVL.

The chain uses TRBV5-1 and TRBJ2-3; a possible D gene is TRBD2 (6 bases). Germline V CDR1 and CDR2: SGHRS, YFSETQ. The V end was cut by 2 bases, the J end by 4 bases, with 14 bases between. The CDR3 contains 15 residues. The CDR3 spells CASSFAGGRADTQYF. The DNA for the CDR3 is TGCGCCAGCAGCTTTGCCGGGGGACGGGCAGATACGCAGTATTTT.

CDR3 in amino acids: CASSLGAGLRHEQFF. In DNA form, the CDR3 reads TGTGCCAGCAGTTTAGGGGCGGGACTGAGACATGAGCAGTTCTTC. The V gene is TRBV28, the J gene TRBJ2-1; tentative D call: TRBD2 (6 bases). The germline V gene has CDR1 MDHEN and CDR2 SYDVKM. The CDR3 is 15 residues long. The V and J ends lost 2 bases and 8 bases respectively, with 16 bases between them.

This chain connects TRBV11-3 to TRBJ2-7; 7 bases match TRBD2. J gave up 0 bases and V 6 bases, and 11 bases lay outside the gene matches. Germline V CDR1 and CDR2: SGHNT, YENEEA. CDR3 length equals 16 residues. The CDR3 nucleotides read TGTGCCAGCAGAACCACCTACAGGACTAGCTCCTACGAGCAGTACTTC. It yields the protein CASRTTYRTSSYEQYF. Drawing the rest from reference TRBV11-3 and TRBJ2-7, the complete variable domain is EAGVVQSPRYKIIEKKQPVAFWCNPISGHNTLYWYLQNLGQGPELLIRYENEEAVDDSQLPKDRFSAERLKGVDSTLKIQPAELGDSAVYLCASRTTYRTSSYEQYFGPGTRLTVT.

The V and J genes are TRBV28 and TRBJ2-7; 8 positions match TRBD1. The ends lost 5 bases at V and 9 bases at J; junction bases unmatched: 9. Germline CDR1 is MDHEN and CDR2 is SYDVKM. This CDR3 region has 13 residues. CDR3 nucleotides: TGTGCCAGCAGTCCACAGGACAGGGTTGCGCAGTACTTC. Translation gives CASSPQDRVAQYF.

The chain carries TRBV28 and TRBJ2-7; possible D gene TRBD1, 6 bases. The germline V and J ends were trimmed by 5 bases and 3 bases, with 17 bases remaining between them. CDR1 is MDHEN, CDR2 SYDVKM, per germline. This CDR3 spans 15 amino acids. This CDR3 reads CASSDGTLRDYEQYF. CDR3 in DNA: TGTGCCAGCAGTGATGGGACACTAAGGGACTACGAGCAGTACTTC.

This chain joins TRBV5-1 and TRBJ2-1, with a weak D call TRBD1 (5 bases). V dropped 0 bases and J dropped 3 bases, with 10 bases sitting between them. Germline V gives CDR1 SGHRS, CDR2 YFSETQ. The CDR3 runs to 15 residues. CDR3: CASSLEKGHYNEQFF. The DNA of the CDR3 is TGCGCCAGCAGCTTGGAAAAGGGGCACTACAATGAGCAGTTCTTC.

Here the CDR3 reads CASSGGLSRSEQFF. CDR3 coding DNA: TGTGCCAGCAGCGGGGGACTATCCAGAAGTGAGCAGTTCTTC. V is TRBV6-1 and J is TRBJ2-1, with 7 positions matching TRBD2. This CDR3 region has 14 residues. From germline, CDR1 is MNHNS and CDR2 SASEGT. The trim removed 6 bases at V and 9 bases at J, leaving 11 bases unmatched.

The J gene is TRBJ2-5, the V gene TRBV18; no clear D gene. Trimming pared 2 bases from V and 1 base from J, leaving 2 bases between. The CDR3 sequence is 12 residues long. Germline V gene data show CDR1 as KGHSH and CDR2 as LQKENI. In DNA, the CDR3 is TGTGCCAGCTCACCAACCCAAGAGACCCAGTACTTC. Translated: CASSPTQETQYF. Combining the CDR3 with reference TRBV18 and TRBJ2-5 gives the whole variable domain NAGVMQNPRHLVRRRGQEARLRCSPMKGHSHVYWYRQLPEEGLKFMVYLQKENIIDESGMPKERFSAEFPKEGPSILRIQQVVRGDSAAYFCASSPTQETQYFGPGTRLLVL.

This clone was recorded once. The rearrangement links TRBV28 to TRBJ1-2; 9 nucleotides align to TRBD1. The V gene end was trimmed by 5 bases and the J gene end by 2 bases; junction bases not matched to a gene: 3. The CDR3 spans 14 residues. The germline CDR1 and CDR2 sequences are MDHEN and SYDVKM. CDR3 bases: TGTGCCAGCAGTCTAACAGGGGGCAACTATGGCTACACCTTC. Its translation is CASSLTGGNYGYTF.

The V and J genes are TRBV21-1 and TRBJ1-2; the table assigns TRBD1, which was not confirmed against the DNA. TRBV21-1 is annotated as a pseudogene. This CDR3 is built from 15 residues. This CDR3 reads CASSYRDRTNYGYTF. The CDR3 DNA is TGTGCCAGCAGCTACCGGGACAGGACTAACTATGGCTACACCTTC.